This T cell receptor beta chain was retrieved from a study of blood T cell repertoires in COVID-19. Study at large: The analysed material was cDNA or gDNA that came from T cells, B-cell-depleted T cells, or PBMCs.

Germline assignment: CDR1 LGHNT and CDR2 FRNRAP. The CDR3 has 11 residues. Deletions cut 5 bases from V and 6 bases from J, with 5 bases between. The assay was immunoSEQ multiplex PCR, and TCRdb's table has in-frame clones only and misses some. The sample shows about 150,000 clones, under 85% of them seen only once. Sequencing was performed on peripheral blood. This clonotype was sampled from a man in his 60s with COVID-19, enrolled during active disease. The chain couples TRBV12-5 to TRBJ2-1; D unresolved. CDR3 sequence: CASGRVNEQFF. The CDR3 DNA sequence: TGTGCTAGTGGTAGAGTCAATGAGCAGTTCTTC.